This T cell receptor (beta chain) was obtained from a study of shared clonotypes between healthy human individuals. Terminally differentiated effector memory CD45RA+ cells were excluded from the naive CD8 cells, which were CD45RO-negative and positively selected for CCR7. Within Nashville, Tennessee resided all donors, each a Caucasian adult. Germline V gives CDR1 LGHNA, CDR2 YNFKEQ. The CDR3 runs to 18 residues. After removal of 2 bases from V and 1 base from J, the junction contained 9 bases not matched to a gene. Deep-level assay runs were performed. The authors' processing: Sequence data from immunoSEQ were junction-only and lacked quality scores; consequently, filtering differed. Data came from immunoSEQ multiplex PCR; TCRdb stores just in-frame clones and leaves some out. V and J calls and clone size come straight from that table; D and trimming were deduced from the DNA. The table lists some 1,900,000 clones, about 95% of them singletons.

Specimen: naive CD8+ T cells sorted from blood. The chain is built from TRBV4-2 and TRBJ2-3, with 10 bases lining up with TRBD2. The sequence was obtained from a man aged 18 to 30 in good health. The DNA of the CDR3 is TGTGCCAGCAGCCAACTTACTCTTACTAGCGGGGGCACAGATACGCAGTATTTT. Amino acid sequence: CASSQLTLTSGGTDTQYF.